The 14 T cell receptor beta chains presented below share a single source sample, sequenced in a study of cytomegalovirus exposure and HLA in healthy donors. In the PCR, 60 Vbeta and 13 Jbeta primers were used. Data came from immunoSEQ multiplex PCR; TCRdb stores just in-frame clones and leaves some out. The repertoire includes tens of thousands of clones, about 72% of them detected once, and roughly 7.9% sits in the top ten. The specimen was PBMCs. Receptor source: a woman in her 30s in good health and CMV-seropositive.

The rearrangement joins TRBV6-5 to TRBJ1-5; no definite D call. The CDR3 runs 15 residues. V shed 8 bases and J shed 0 bases, with 14 bases lying between them. Per germline, CDR1 MNHEY and CDR2 SVGAGI. CDR3 amino acids: CASSRTSHSNQPQHF. The CDR3 nucleotides are TGTGCCAGCTCCCGGACTTCCCATAGCAATCAGCCCCAGCATTTT.

The chain uses TRBV6-5 and TRBJ2-7; 8 bases map to TRBD2. Looked up from germline, CDR1 is MNHEY and CDR2 is SVGAGI. The CDR3 has 15 residues. V shed 10 bases, J shed 7 bases, and the junction held 18 bases outside the gene matches. The CDR3 region has the DNA TGTGCCACCTACCTAGGGGCGGGAGGTCCCCTTGAGCAGTACTTC. The encoded protein is CATYLGAGGPLEQYF.

The chain links TRBV10-3 to TRBJ1-1; no firm D call. There are 14 residues in the CDR3. Per germline, CDR1 ENHRY and CDR2 SYGVKD. The V end lost 2 bases, the J end lost 1 base, and 8 bases lay between the germline ends. The CDR3 nucleotides read TGTGCCATCAGTGAGGGGCACCGGAACACTGAAGCTTTCTTT. The encoded protein is CAISEGHRNTEAFF.

V and J are TRBV7-5 and TRBJ1-5; TRBD1 was called by the table and not checked on the DNA. TRBV7-5 is a pseudogene segment. The length of the CDR3 is 19 residues. The CDR3 DNA reads as TGTGTCAGAAGCTATCAGGGACAGCGATACCCTATATCGAATCAGCCCCAGCATTTT. Its translation is CVRSYQGQRYPISNQPQHF.

The chain carries TRBV29-1 and TRBJ2-7; D is ambiguous. Between the trimmed V and J ends, which lost 2 bases and 3 bases, there was a span of 14 bases. CDR1 is SQVTM and CDR2 is ANQGSEA in the germline V gene. The CDR3 is made up of 14 amino acids. The CDR3 region has the DNA TGCAGCGTTGAAATCCCAGGAAGAATCTACGAGCAGTACTTC. It yields the protein CSVEIPGRIYEQYF.

The V and J genes are TRBV27 and TRBJ2-7; D is unresolved. Per the germline V gene, CDR1 is MNHEY and CDR2 is SMNVEV (reference sequence). CDR3 length equals 13 residues. Trimming shortened V by 3 bases and J by 2 bases, and 8 bases separated the two germline ends. The CDR3 here is CASSLAPPYEQYF. CDR3 nucleotides: TGTGCCAGCAGTTTGGCCCCCCCCTACGAGCAGTACTTC.

This chain connects TRBV6-5 to TRBJ2-2, with D possibly being TRBD2 (7 bases). The germline V and J ends were trimmed by 5 bases and 7 bases, with 14 bases remaining between them. Per germline, CDR1 MNHEY and CDR2 SVGAGI. The CDR3 has 14 amino acids. CDR3: CASSIQGGGGELFF. CDR3 nucleotides: TGTGCCAGCAGTATACAGGGAGGGGGCGGGGAGCTGTTTTTT.

The chain employs TRBV7-6 and TRBJ2-7; D perhaps matches TRBD1 (6 bases). Germline V gene sequence: CDR1 SGHVS, CDR2 FNYEAQ. The CDR3 consists of 13 residues. Trimming removed 4 bases from V and 3 bases from J, with 10 bases in between. The CDR3 bases are TGTGCCAGCAGCTGGGACATAGACTACGAGCAGTACTTC. Translated: CASSWDIDYEQYF.

For this clone: Relative to the germline gene, one junction end is altered; a read error may explain this. The chain couples TRBV11-2 to TRBJ2-7; 9 bases align to TRBD1. The CDR3 is 15 residues long. Germline V gives CDR1 SGHAT, CDR2 FQNNGV. CDR3 sequence: CASSTLNSPGQGTNF. The CDR3 bases are TGTGCCAGCAGCACCCTTAACTCCCCGGGACAGGGTACGAACTTC.

The chain combines TRBV6-1 with TRBJ2-3; a weak D match, TRBD2 (6 bases). Germline values: CDR1 MNHNS, CDR2 SASEGT. This CDR3 is built from 14 residues. Trimming pared 6 bases from V and 3 bases from J, leaving 13 bases between. The CDR3 sequence is CASRRRGLTDTQYF. The CDR3 DNA is TGTGCCAGCAGACGGAGGGGTTTGACAGATACGCAGTATTTT.

This sequence joins TRBV19 and TRBJ1-1, with D possibly being TRBD1 (5 bases). Trimming took off 3 bases at V and 1 base at J, with 12 bases between the two ends. Per the germline V gene, CDR1 is LNHDA and CDR2 is SQIVND (reference sequence). The CDR3 length is 15 residues. CDR3 residues: CASSIYDRWNTEAFF. The DNA for the CDR3 is TGTGCCAGTAGTATTTACGACAGATGGAACACTGAAGCTTTCTTT.

This clone has only one observation. V and J are TRBV28 and TRBJ2-5, with 7 nucleotides matching TRBD2. In germline, CDR1 is MDHEN, CDR2 SYDVKM. J lost 1 base, V lost 4 bases, and 9 bases had no gene match. This CDR3 contains 16 residues. The CDR3 DNA reads TGTGCCAGCAGTTCGGCGGGAGCTCCCTTCCAAGAGACCCAGTACTTC. The encoded protein is CASSSAGAPFQETQYF. Full variable domain (missing parts from reference TRBV28 and TRBJ2-5): DVKVTQSSRYLVKRTGEKVFLECVQDMDHENMFWYRQDPGLGLRLIYFSYDVKMKEKGDIPEGYSVSREKKERFSLILESASTNQTSMYLCASSSAGAPFQETQYFGPGTRLLVL.

This chain joins TRBV4-2 and TRBJ1-5; D perhaps matches TRBD1 (5 bases). Germline lookup yields CDR1 LGHNA and CDR2 YNFKEQ. CDR3 size: 16 residues. The V end lost 0 bases, the J end lost 3 bases, and 12 bases lay between the germline ends. The CDR3 DNA reads as TGTGCCAGCAGCCAAGATTTGGGGCAGGTCAATCAGCCCCAGCATTTT. It yields the protein CASSQDLGQVNQPQHF.

This clone was picked up one time. The V call is TRBV2, the J call TRBJ2-7; the match to TRBD1 covers 7 bases. Unmatched junction bases numbered 12, after V lost 4 bases and J lost 6 bases. In germline, CDR1 is SNHLY, CDR2 FYNNEI. The CDR3 is 15 residues long. The DNA of the CDR3 is TGTGCCAGCAGTGTGGTTTGGCTGGGACAGACCGAGCAGTACTTC. Translation: CASSVVWLGQTEQYF.